These 25 T cell receptor beta chains were sequenced from one sample in a study of neurological immune-mediated disorders. MiXCR, run by TCRdb on the 5' RACE reads, gives a single entry per CDR3 protein. The table has some 53,000 distinct CDR3 sequences, approximately 17% seen once. The sequencing sample was made of PBMCs. Receptors originate from a man in his sixties in good health.

The chain couples TRBV7-8 to TRBJ1-1; D remains unclear. The CDR3 contains 12 residues. V was pared by 8 bases and J by 0 bases, with 7 bases between. In germline, CDR1 is SGHVS, CDR2 FQNEAQ. The CDR3 region is CASLGVNTEAFF. The CDR3 bases are TGTGCCAGCTTAGGAGTGAACACTGAAGCTTTCTTT.

This chain connects TRBV5-1 to TRBJ2-2; 7 positions agree with TRBD1. Germline V gives CDR1 SGHRS, CDR2 YFSETQ. Trimming cost V 1 base and J 8 bases; bases outside gene matches: 5. The CDR3 sequence is 14 residues long. The chain's CDR3 is CASSLTTGQGELFF. The CDR3 coding sequence is TGCGCCAGCAGCTTGACGACAGGGCAAGGGGAGCTGTTTTTT. Full variable domain (missing parts from reference TRBV5-1 and TRBJ2-2): KAGVTQTPRYLIKTRGQQVTLSCSPISGHRSVSWYQQTPGQGLQFLFEYFSETQRNKGNFPGRFSGRQFSNSRSEMNVSTLELGDSALYLCASSLTTGQGELFFGEGSRLTVL.

V gene TRBV7-2 combines with J gene TRBJ2-2; 8 bases are shared with TRBD1. Losses at the gene ends were 4 bases for V and 3 bases for J; bases not matched to a gene: 7. Germline CDR1 and CDR2: SGHTA and FQGNSA. The CDR3 sequence is 16 residues long. CDR3 region: CASSSQGAQDTGELFF. The CDR3 DNA follows: TGTGCCAGCAGCTCGCAGGGGGCTCAGGACACCGGGGAGCTGTTTTTT. Using reference TRBV7-2 and TRBJ2-2 for the parts outside the CDR3, the full variable domain is GAGVSQSPSNKVTEKGKDVELRCDPISGHTALYWYRQSLGQGLEFLIYFQGNSAPDKSGLPSDRFSAERTGGSVSTLTIQRTQQEDSAVYLCASSSQGAQDTGELFFGEGSRLTVL.

The rearrangement links TRBV5-1 to TRBJ2-7, with TRBD2 matching 8 bases. CDR1 is SGHRS and CDR2 is YFSETQ in the germline V gene. J lost 3 bases, V lost 0 bases, and 8 bases had no gene match. The CDR3 has 16 residues. The CDR3 DNA reads as TGCGCCAGCAGCTTGGTAGCCCCCGGGACTAGCTACGAGCAGTACTTC. This encodes CASSLVAPGTSYEQYF.

In this sample, this clonotype turned up many times. The J gene is TRBJ1-1, the V gene TRBV5-1; D possibly corresponds to TRBD1 (6 bases). Between the trimmed V and J ends, which lost 3 bases and 4 bases, there was a span of 13 bases. The germline CDR1 and CDR2 sequences are SGHRS and YFSETQ. There are 14 residues in the CDR3. The DNA of the CDR3 is TGCGCCAGCAGCTCGAGGGTACAGGGCACTGAAGCTTTCTTT. It encodes CASSSRVQGTEAFF.

This clonotype came up many times. The chain carries TRBV5-1 and TRBJ2-1; no firm D call. Germline V gene data show CDR1 as SGHRS and CDR2 as YFSETQ. This CDR3 spans 13 amino acids. V was pared by 1 base and J by 10 bases, with 12 bases between. In nucleotides, the CDR3 is TGCGCCAGCAGCTTGTCGGAGCTAGGGGAGCAGTTCTTC. Its translation: CASSLSELGEQFF. Complete variable domain (other parts from reference TRBV5-1 and TRBJ2-1): KAGVTQTPRYLIKTRGQQVTLSCSPISGHRSVSWYQQTPGQGLQFLFEYFSETQRNKGNFPGRFSGRQFSNSRSEMNVSTLELGDSALYLCASSLSELGEQFFGPGTRLTVL.

This clonotype came up many times. V is TRBV9 and J is TRBJ2-2; perhaps TRBD1 as D (6 bases). Looked up from germline, CDR1 is SGDLS and CDR2 is YYNGEE. This CDR3 spans 17 amino acids. Trimming took 6 bases from V and 3 from J, leaving 21 bases between them. The chain's CDR3 is CASNPGNGGGYTGELFF. The CDR3 DNA is TGTGCCAGCAACCCGGGCAATGGGGGCGGGTACACCGGGGAGCTGTTTTTT.

The sample holds a few counts of this clonotype. CDR3 bases: TGCAGCTCGAGCGTGGGGGGTACTGAAGCTTTCTTT. Its translation: CSSSVGGTEAFF. The chain is built from TRBV29-1 and TRBJ1-1; the D gene is possibly TRBD1 (5 bases). The germline gives CDR1 SQVTM, CDR2 ANQGSEA. Trimming removed 8 bases from V and 5 bases from J, with 15 bases in between. The CDR3 contains 12 residues.

The sample holds many counts of this clonotype. The chain uses TRBV7-2 and TRBJ2-3, with TRBD1 matching over 9 bases. The CDR3 consists of 15 residues. Germline CDR1 is SGHTA and CDR2 is FQGNSA. After removal of 4 bases from V and 6 bases from J, the junction contained 8 bases not matched to a gene. The CDR3, as DNA: TGTGCCAGCAGCTCGCGGGGGACAGGGCTCGATACGCAGTATTTT. Translation: CASSSRGTGLDTQYF.

This clonotype was observed many times. This rearrangement joins TRBV5-1 to TRBJ2-7, with TRBD2 identical over 8 bases. The junction had 2 bases not matched to a gene; V was cut back by 0 bases and J by 0 bases. The germline CDR1 and CDR2 sequences are SGHRS and YFSETQ. The CDR3 runs 15 residues. CDR3 nucleotides: TGCGCCAGCAGCTTGGTGACTAGCGACTCCTACGAGCAGTACTTC. It yields the protein CASSLVTSDSYEQYF.

In its sample, this clonotype was seen many times. The J gene is TRBJ2-5, the V gene TRBV20-1, with D possibly TRBD2 on 7 matching bases. The CDR3 consists of 14 residues. Germline values: CDR1 DFQATT, CDR2 SNEGSKA (reference sequence). The V end was cut by 1 base, the J end by 5 bases, with 14 bases between. The CDR3 nucleotides read TGCAGTGCTAGAGTGGGGGGGCGCAGGGAGACCCAGTACTTC. Residues: CSARVGGRRETQYF.

At least ten counts were recorded for this clonotype. V usage is TRBV20-1 and J usage is TRBJ2-1; tentatively, D is TRBD2 (5 bases). Trimming removed 2 bases at V and 6 bases at J, with 11 bases between. Germline V gives CDR1 DFQATT, CDR2 SNEGSKA (reference sequence). The CDR3 runs 13 residues. The CDR3 bases are TGCAGTGCTAGAAGAACTAGTACCAATGAGCAGTTCTTC. Protein product: CSARRTSTNEQFF.

Many counts were recorded for this clonotype. The chain combines TRBV6-2 or TRBV6-3 with TRBJ2-1; 12 bases line up with TRBD2. With V trimmed by 6 bases and J by 5 bases, 5 bases remained unmatched. Germline V gene data show CDR1 as MNHEY and CDR2 as SVGEGT. The CDR3 is 15 residues long. The chain's CDR3 is CASRRWTSGDNEQFF. The CDR3 nucleotides are TGTGCCAGCAGACGATGGACTAGCGGGGACAATGAGCAGTTCTTC.

This clonotype was picked up many times. The chain joins TRBV10-1 to TRBJ1-1, with D hard to call. Trimming removed 2 bases at V and 2 bases at J, with 12 bases between. Germline assignment: CDR1 WNHNN and CDR2 SYGVQD (reference sequence). CDR3 length: 15 residues. The CDR3 DNA reads TGCGCCAGCAGTGAGGATCTCGGGCTAAACACTGAAGCTTTCTTT. It is translated as CASSEDLGLNTEAFF.

At least ten counts were recorded for this clonotype. The rearrangement joins TRBV5-1 to TRBJ2-4; the match to TRBD2 covers 13 bases. The trim removed 4 bases at V and 2 bases at J, leaving 6 bases unmatched. From germline, CDR1 is SGHRS and CDR2 YFSETQ. CDR3 length equals 17 residues. CDR3 nucleotide sequence: TGCGCCAGCAGCCTCCGACTAGCGGGAGGAACCAAAAACATTCAGTACTTC. Its protein is CASSLRLAGGTKNIQYF.

This clonotype was counted ten times or more. The chain is built from TRBV4-3 and TRBJ1-6; D ambiguous. CDR1 and CDR2 from the germline V gene are LGHNA and YSLEER. The CDR3 consists of 17 residues. Trimming shortened V by 0 bases and J by 5 bases, and 14 bases separated the two germline ends. The CDR3 region is CASSQESGVSDNSPLHF. In nucleotides, the CDR3 is TGCGCCAGCAGCCAAGAGTCTGGAGTTTCGGATAATTCACCCCTCCACTTT.

This clonotype was seen more than once but under ten times. The chain uses TRBV7-9 and TRBJ1-5; the D is unclear. The CDR3 is 14 residues long. CDR1 and CDR2 from the germline V gene are SEHNR and FQNEAQ (reference sequence). V shed 0 bases and J shed 7 bases, with 10 bases lying between them. This chain's CDR3 is CASSLAVRGQPQHF. The CDR3 DNA reads TGTGCCAGCAGCTTAGCAGTAAGAGGGCAGCCCCAGCATTTT.

The chain combines TRBV5-1 with TRBJ2-1; D possibly uses TRBD1 or TRBD2 (5 bases each). This CDR3 has 15 residues. Trimming shortened V by 4 bases and J by 12 bases, and 23 bases separated the two germline ends. Germline V gives CDR1 SGHRS, CDR2 YFSETQ. For the CDR3, the DNA is TGCGCCAGCAGCCCCCGGGACCCCAGCACAGATACGCAGTTCTTC. Residues: CASSPRDPSTDTQFF.

CDR3 amino acids: CASSLATDSSYEQYF. DNA of the CDR3: TGTGCCAGCAGCTTGGCCACGGACAGCTCCTACGAGCAGTACTTC. The chain couples TRBV5-5 to TRBJ2-7, with D perhaps matching TRBD1 (6 bases). The CDR3 contains 15 residues. The germline CDR1 and CDR2 sequences are SGHKS and YYEKEE (reference sequence). Trimming stripped 0 bases from V and 0 bases from J, with 10 bases between.

Only a few counts were recorded for this clonotype. This chain uses TRBV7-9 with TRBJ2-7; D might be TRBD1 or TRBD2, each matching 5 bases. The germline CDR1 and CDR2 sequences are SEHNR and FQNEAQ (reference sequence). V was cut by 5 bases and J by 6 bases, with 14 bases left in between. This CDR3 is built from 13 residues. CDR3 sequence: CASSPEGPSEQYF. The CDR3, as DNA: TGTGCCAGCAGCCCCGAGGGGCCGAGCGAGCAGTACTTC.

This clonotype came up many times. The V and J genes are TRBV28 and TRBJ1-2; maybe TRBD1 (6 bases). This CDR3 region has 15 residues. Looked up from germline, CDR1 is MDHEN and CDR2 is SYDVKM. V was clipped by 1 base and J by 7 bases, with 16 bases between them. This chain's CDR3 is CASSLYGDRLGGYTF. CDR3 nucleotides: TGTGCCAGCAGTTTATATGGAGACAGGTTGGGTGGCTACACCTTC.

This clonotype showed up many times. The V gene is TRBV12-3 or TRBV12-4, the J gene TRBJ1-1, with D unresolved. This CDR3 region has 12 residues. Trimming pared 5 bases from V and 4 bases from J, leaving 8 bases between. This CDR3 is CASSVGSTEAFF. Here the CDR3 DNA reads TGTGCCAGCAGTGTGGGGAGCACTGAAGCTTTCTTT.

This clonotype was detected only a few times. The chain uses TRBV24-1 and TRBJ2-1, with 13 bases aligning to TRBD2. With 3 bases clipped from V and 2 bases from J, the junction kept 3 bases outside the gene matches. The germline gives CDR1 KGHDR, CDR2 SFDVKD. The CDR3 is 17 amino acids. CDR3 in DNA: TGTGCCACCAGTGATGCGGGACTAGCGGGGACCTACAATGAGCAGTTCTTC. Translating gives CATSDAGLAGTYNEQFF.

This clonotype was recorded many times. The rearrangement joins TRBV6-2 or TRBV6-3 to TRBJ2-1, with a weak D call TRBD2 (5 bases). This CDR3 region has 15 residues. V lost 6 bases, J lost 8 bases, and 20 bases lay in between. CDR1 is MNHEY and CDR2 is SVGEGT in the germline V gene. CDR3 sequence: CASRSEAVAWHEQFF. The CDR3 DNA sequence: TGTGCCAGCAGATCCGAAGCCGTAGCGTGGCATGAGCAGTTCTTC.

This clonotype was detected ten times or more. The V and J genes are TRBV12-3 or TRBV12-4 and TRBJ1-2, with D possibly being TRBD1 (6 bases). V was shortened by 3 bases and J by 8 bases, with 16 bases between the two germline ends. The CDR3 has 14 amino acids. The CDR3 loop is CASSFQGQSGGYTF. The CDR3 DNA is TGTGCCAGCAGTTTTCAGGGGCAGTCGGGCGGCTACACCTTC.